The 3 T cell receptor beta chains in this list originate from one sample, sequenced in a study of T cell changes during pregnancy in multiple sclerosis. Assay used: immunoSEQ multiplex PCR; TCRdb lists only in-frame clones, some missing. Altogether about 70,000 clones are present, about 94% being singletons, with the ten largest covering about 0.61%. This sample comprised peripheral blood, obtained in the third trimester of pregnancy. These receptors all stem from a female donor with multiple sclerosis, enrolled in a pregnancy study.

V and J are TRBV6-6 and TRBJ2-1, with D maybe TRBD1 (5 bases). Germline V gives CDR1 MNHNY, CDR2 SVGAGI (reference sequence). CDR3 length: 13 residues. Trimming left V 6 bases short and J 9 bases short, with 15 bases between. As DNA, the CDR3 is TGTGCCAGCAGCCCCCTTGGGGCACGTGAGCAGTTCTTC. It codes for CASSPLGAREQFF.

The gene calls are TRBV12-5 and TRBJ2-7, with D hard to call. Trimming cost V 6 bases and J 5 bases, with 14 bases left between them. Germline V CDR1 and CDR2: LGHNT, FRNRAP. The length of the CDR3 is 13 residues. The CDR3 DNA reads TGTGCTAGTGGCCGCTCGGGTACCAACGAGCAGTACTTC. Translation gives CASGRSGTNEQYF.

The gene calls are TRBV5-1 and TRBJ2-5; D possibly corresponds to TRBD1 (6 bases). Germline CDR1 is SGHRS and CDR2 is YFSETQ. Trimming shortened V by 0 bases and J by 2 bases, and 8 bases separated the two germline ends. This CDR3 spans 14 amino acids. In DNA, the CDR3 is TGCGCCAGCAGCTTGGTTGGACAGCAAGAGACCCAGTACTTC. Protein sequence: CASSLVGQQETQYF.